The 17 T cell receptor beta chains in this list originate from one sample, sequenced in a study of Ad26.COV2.S vaccination and SARS-CoV-2 variants. The method was immunoSEQ multiplex PCR; TCRdb's version includes in-frame clones alone and lacks a portion of them. Among 350,000 to 500,000 clones, 89% were seen once, and the ten largest hold around 2.6%. As for treatment: 15 to 20 received Ad26.COV2.S at low or high dose, single or two shots; 5 received placebo; per-sample allocation not given. Collection of samples fell on day 63 after the first vaccine or placebo injection. Sequencing used peripheral blood, obtained in a trial of Ad26.COV2.S vaccine versus placebo. The source is a person aged 18-65 years who received the Ad26.COV2.S COVID-19 vaccine or a placebo.

The chain uses TRBV30 and TRBJ2-2, with 7 bases that match TRBD2. The V segment lost 0 bases and the J segment 5 bases; nucleotides outside the gene matches: 3. This CDR3 has 14 residues. CDR1 is GTSNPN and CDR2 is SVGIG in the germline V gene (reference sequence). The CDR3 loop is CAWSVLGGTGELFF. The CDR3, as DNA: TGTGCCTGGAGTGTACTGGGGGGGACCGGGGAGCTGTTTTTT.

This clone is a singleton in its sample. The chain has TRBV6-5 and TRBJ2-5, with 8 positions matching TRBD1. This CDR3 spans 16 amino acids. Trimming cost V 2 bases and J 5 bases; bases outside gene matches: 10. The germline CDR1 and CDR2 sequences are MNHEY and SVGAGI. The CDR3 sequence: CASSYGGQGMGETQYF. The CDR3 coding sequence is TGTGCCAGCAGTTACGGAGGACAGGGTATGGGGGAGACCCAGTACTTC.

This chain links TRBV6-5 with TRBJ1-5; 9 nucleotides align to TRBD1. Per germline, CDR1 MNHEY and CDR2 SVGAGI. CDR3 length: 15 residues. V lost 6 bases, J lost 3 bases, and 6 bases stayed unmatched. CDR3 sequence: CASSPDRGINQPQHF. DNA of the CDR3: TGTGCCAGCAGCCCGGACAGGGGAATCAATCAGCCCCAGCATTTT.

The chain recombines TRBV11-1 with TRBJ1-1; 9 bases map to TRBD1. Germline V gene data show CDR1 as SGHAT and CDR2 as FQDESV (reference sequence). The junction had 7 bases not matched to a gene; V was cut back by 3 bases and J by 8 bases. This CDR3 is 14 amino acids long. The CDR3 spells CASSFRDRDIEAFF. The DNA of the CDR3 is TGTGCCAGCAGCTTCCGGGACAGGGATATCGAAGCTTTCTTT.

The V and J genes are TRBV11-2 and TRBJ2-7; the match to TRBD1 covers 10 bases. V lost 1 base to trimming and J lost 6 bases; unmatched junction nucleotides: 12. The germline V gene has CDR1 SGHAT and CDR2 FQNNGV. There are 17 residues in the CDR3. The DNA of the CDR3 is TGTGCCAGCAGCTTAGGACGGGGGGGGACAGGGGATCCCGAGCAGTACGTC. Translated, it gives CASSLGRGGTGDPEQYV.

This chain connects TRBV18 to TRBJ1-5, with 7 bases lining up with TRBD1. The germline CDR1 and CDR2 sequences are KGHSH and LQKENI. Trimming took 4 bases from V and 5 from J; bases not matched to a gene: 2. The CDR3 has 13 amino acids. Here the CDR3 DNA reads TGTGCCAGCTCACGGGACAGCGATCAGCCCCAGCATTTT. It yields the protein CASSRDSDQPQHF.

This clone was observed a single time. The rearrangement links TRBV21-1 to TRBJ1-4; TRBD1, the table's D call, lacks a check against the DNA. TRBV21-1 is annotated as a pseudogene. This CDR3 comprises 18 residues. Here the CDR3 DNA reads TGTGCCAGCAGCAAAGATAGTGAGCACGGACAGGAGAATGAAAAACTGTTTTTT. Protein product: CASSKDSEHGQENEKLFF.

The chain has TRBV18 and TRBJ1-1, with a possible D match to TRBD1 (5 bases). CDR3 length: 14 residues. V gave up 3 bases and J gave up 4 bases, with 12 bases separating them. Germline CDR1 reads KGHSH; CDR2 reads LQKENI. The CDR3 DNA is TGTGCCAGCTCACCTGGGGGGGTGGGCACTGAAGCTTTCTTT. Its protein product is CASSPGGVGTEAFF.

The V gene is TRBV5-1, the J gene TRBJ1-1; 9 bases fit TRBD1. The J segment lost 3 bases and the V segment lost 4 bases, leaving 10 bases of the junction unmatched. CDR1 and CDR2 from the germline V gene are SGHRS and YFSETQ. The CDR3 runs to 16 residues. Written as DNA, the CDR3 is TGCGCCAGCAGCGTAAGTGAGGGACAGGGATACACTGAAGCTTTCTTT. It specifies CASSVSEGQGYTEAFF. Full variable domain (outside the CDR3, taken from reference TRBV5-1 and TRBJ1-1): KAGVTQTPRYLIKTRGQQVTLSCSPISGHRSVSWYQQTPGQGLQFLFEYFSETQRNKGNFPGRFSGRQFSNSRSEMNVSTLELGDSALYLCASSVSEGQGYTEAFFGQGTRLTVV.

This clone appeared a single time. The chain recombines TRBV5-1 with TRBJ2-1, with D maybe TRBD2 (6 bases). The V gene lost 0 bases and the J gene lost 2 bases, with 15 bases spanning the gap. The CDR3 extends over 17 amino acids. Germline loops: CDR1 SGHRS, CDR2 YFSETQ. The CDR3 sequence: CASSLDLGTFTYNEQFF. CDR3 coding DNA: TGCGCCAGCAGCTTGGACCTCGGGACTTTTACCTACAATGAGCAGTTCTTC.

The chain couples TRBV27 to TRBJ1-5; D ambiguous. Germline V gene data show CDR1 as MNHEY and CDR2 as SMNVEV (reference sequence). The CDR3 is 12 residues long. The ends were cut back, 7 bases at V and 4 bases at J, with 8 bases in the middle. CDR3 sequence: CASTTQNQPQHF. CDR3 nucleotide sequence: TGTGCCAGCACCACACAGAATCAGCCCCAGCATTTT.

This clone was picked up one time. V gene TRBV7-8 combines with J gene TRBJ2-2, with 10 bases that match TRBD1. Germline CDR1 reads SGHVS; CDR2 reads FQNEAQ. Trimming at V came to 3 bases and at J to 5 bases, leaving 6 bases not matched to a gene. The CDR3 sequence is 16 residues long. The CDR3, as DNA: TGTGCCAGCAGCTTGGACAGGGGGTTCGGAACCGGGGAGCTGTTTTTT. It encodes CASSLDRGFGTGELFF.

The chain has TRBV19 and TRBJ2-7; D might be TRBD1 (5 bases). Per germline, CDR1 LNHDA and CDR2 SQIVND (reference sequence). The CDR3 has 14 residues. V shed 3 bases and J shed 0 bases, with 9 bases lying between them. The CDR3 DNA sequence: TGTGCCAGTAGTATTAGGGGCAGCTCCTACGAGCAGTACTTC. Amino acid sequence: CASSIRGSSYEQYF.

V gene TRBV10-3 combines with J gene TRBJ1-5; D is uncertain. Per the germline V gene, CDR1 is ENHRY and CDR2 is SYGVKD. V dropped 7 bases and J dropped 2 bases, with 12 bases sitting between them. The CDR3 runs 14 residues. CDR3: CAIKRDGGNQPQHF. CDR3 DNA: TGTGCCATCAAAAGGGATGGGGGCAATCAGCCCCAGCATTTT.

The chain couples TRBV6-2 or TRBV6-3 to TRBJ2-3; tentative D call: TRBD2 (7 bases). CDR3 length: 17 residues. Germline V gene sequence: CDR1 MNHEY, CDR2 SVGEGT. V was shortened by 4 bases and J by 5 bases, with 22 bases between the two germline ends. The DNA for the CDR3 is TGTGCCAGCAGTTCCCCCTCCGGGGGCGGGAGAGGAGATACGCAGTATTTT. This sequence encodes CASSSPSGGGRGDTQYF.

This sequence joins TRBV6-5 and TRBJ1-3, with D unresolved. V shed 0 bases and J shed 4 bases, with 13 bases lying between them. CDR1 and CDR2 from the germline V gene are MNHEY and SVGAGI. This CDR3 spans 16 amino acids. The CDR3 sequence is CASSYSNLGFGNTIYF. The CDR3 DNA sequence: TGTGCCAGCAGTTACTCGAATTTGGGGTTCGGAAACACCATATATTTT.

The CDR3 is CSASWDVEAFF. The CDR3 DNA reads as TGCAGTGCTAGTTGGGACGTAGAAGCTTTCTTT. This chain joins TRBV20-1 and TRBJ1-1, with D possibly being TRBD1 (5 bases). CDR1 and CDR2 from the germline V gene are DFQATT and SNEGSKA (reference sequence). The V and J ends lost 3 bases and 8 bases respectively, with 10 bases between them. CDR3 length: 11 residues.